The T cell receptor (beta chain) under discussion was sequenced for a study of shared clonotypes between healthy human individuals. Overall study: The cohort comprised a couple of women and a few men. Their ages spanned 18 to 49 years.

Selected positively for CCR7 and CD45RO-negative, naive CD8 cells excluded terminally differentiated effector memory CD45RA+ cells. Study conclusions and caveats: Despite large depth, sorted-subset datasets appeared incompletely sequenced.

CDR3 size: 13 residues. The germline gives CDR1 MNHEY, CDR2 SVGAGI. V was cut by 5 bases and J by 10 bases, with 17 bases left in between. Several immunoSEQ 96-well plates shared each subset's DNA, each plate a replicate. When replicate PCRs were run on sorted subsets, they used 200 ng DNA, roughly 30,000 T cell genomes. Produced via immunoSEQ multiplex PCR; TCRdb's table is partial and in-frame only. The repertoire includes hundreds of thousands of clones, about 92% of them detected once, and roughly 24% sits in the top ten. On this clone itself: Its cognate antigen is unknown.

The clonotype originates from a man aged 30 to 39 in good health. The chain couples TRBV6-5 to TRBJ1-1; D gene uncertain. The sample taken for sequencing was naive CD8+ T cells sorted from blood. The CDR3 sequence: CASSNLGKVGAFF. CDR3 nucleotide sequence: TGTGCCAGCAGTAATTTAGGGAAAGTCGGAGCTTTCTTT.